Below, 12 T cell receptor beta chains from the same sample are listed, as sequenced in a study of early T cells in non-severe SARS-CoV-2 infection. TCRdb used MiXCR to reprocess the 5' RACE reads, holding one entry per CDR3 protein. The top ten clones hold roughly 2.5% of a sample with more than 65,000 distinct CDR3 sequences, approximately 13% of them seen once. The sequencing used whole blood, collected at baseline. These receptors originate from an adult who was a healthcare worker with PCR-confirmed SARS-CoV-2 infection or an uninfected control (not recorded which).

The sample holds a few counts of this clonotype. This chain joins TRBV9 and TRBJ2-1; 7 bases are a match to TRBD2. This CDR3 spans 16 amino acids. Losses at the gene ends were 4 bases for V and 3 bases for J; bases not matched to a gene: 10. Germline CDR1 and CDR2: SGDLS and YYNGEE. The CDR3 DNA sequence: TGTGCCAGCAGCCAGGCCCGCGGGGGAAACTACAATGAGCAGTTCTTC. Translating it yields CASSQARGGNYNEQFF.

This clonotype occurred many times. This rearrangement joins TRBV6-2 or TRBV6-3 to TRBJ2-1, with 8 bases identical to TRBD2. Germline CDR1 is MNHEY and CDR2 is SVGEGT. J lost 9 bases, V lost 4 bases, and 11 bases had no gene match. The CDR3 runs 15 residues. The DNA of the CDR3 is TGTGCCAGCAGTTCGTCGGGGGGGCCATCTTTTGAGCAGTTCTTC. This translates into CASSSSGGPSFEQFF.

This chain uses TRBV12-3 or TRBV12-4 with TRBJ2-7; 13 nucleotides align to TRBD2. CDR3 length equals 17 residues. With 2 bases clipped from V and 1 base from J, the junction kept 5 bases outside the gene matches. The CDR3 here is CASSLTSGGAGSYEQYF. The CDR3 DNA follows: TGTGCCAGCAGTTTAACTAGCGGGGGGGCCGGGTCCTACGAGCAGTACTTC.

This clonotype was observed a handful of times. The CDR3 sequence is CASSPQIGQAREQFF. In nucleotides, the CDR3 is TGTGCCAGCAGCCCCCAAATAGGGCAGGCCCGAGAGCAGTTCTTC. V is TRBV7-2 and J is TRBJ2-1; D uncertain. Germline V gene lookup returns CDR1 SGHTA and CDR2 FQGNSA. The CDR3 spans 15 residues. Between the trimmed V and J ends, which lost 5 bases and 10 bases, there was a span of 21 bases.

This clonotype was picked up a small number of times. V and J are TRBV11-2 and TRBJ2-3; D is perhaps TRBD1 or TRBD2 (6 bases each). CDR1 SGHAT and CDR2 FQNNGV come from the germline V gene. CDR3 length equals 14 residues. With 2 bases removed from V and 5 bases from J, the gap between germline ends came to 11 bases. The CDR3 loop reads CASSLWGARDTQYF. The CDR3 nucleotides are TGTGCCAGCAGCTTATGGGGGGCCCGAGATACGCAGTATTTT.

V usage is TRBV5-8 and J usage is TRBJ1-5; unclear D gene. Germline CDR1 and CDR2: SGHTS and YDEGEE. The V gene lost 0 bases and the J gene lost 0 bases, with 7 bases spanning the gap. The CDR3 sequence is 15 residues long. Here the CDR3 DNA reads TGTGCCAGCAGCTTGGAGGCGATTAGCAATCAGCCCCAGCATTTT. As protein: CASSLEAISNQPQHF.

Here the CDR3 DNA reads TGTGCCAGTAGTACCCTAACAGGGGTGAGCAATCAGCCCCAGCATTTT. Its protein is CASSTLTGVSNQPQHF. The genes are TRBV19 and TRBJ1-5, with 7 bases that match TRBD1. This CDR3 is built from 16 residues. Germline values: CDR1 LNHDA, CDR2 SQIVND (reference sequence). Losses at the gene ends were 4 bases for V and 1 base for J; bases not matched to a gene: 7.

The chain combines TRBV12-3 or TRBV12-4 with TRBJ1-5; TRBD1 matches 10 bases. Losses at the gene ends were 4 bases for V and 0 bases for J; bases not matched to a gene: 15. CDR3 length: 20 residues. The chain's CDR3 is CASSYIPTGQGPYSNQPQHF. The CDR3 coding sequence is TGTGCCAGCAGTTACATACCGACGGGACAGGGGCCATATAGCAATCAGCCCCAGCATTTT.

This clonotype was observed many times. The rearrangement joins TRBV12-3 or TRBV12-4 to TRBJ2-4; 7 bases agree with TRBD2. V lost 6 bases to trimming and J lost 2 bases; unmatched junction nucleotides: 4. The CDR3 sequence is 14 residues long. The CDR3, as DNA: TGTGCCAGCAGGCCCGGGACTACCAAAAACATTCAGTACTTC. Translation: CASRPGTTKNIQYF.

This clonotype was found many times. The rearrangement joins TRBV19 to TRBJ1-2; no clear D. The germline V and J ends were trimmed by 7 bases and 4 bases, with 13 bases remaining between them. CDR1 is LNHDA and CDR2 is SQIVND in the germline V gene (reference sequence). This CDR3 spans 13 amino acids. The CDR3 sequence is CASISRLGYGYTF. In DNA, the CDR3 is TGTGCCAGTATAAGCAGGCTCGGCTATGGCTACACCTTC. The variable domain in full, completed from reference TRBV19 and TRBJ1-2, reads DGGITQSPKYLFRKEGQNVTLSCEQNLNHDAMYWYRQDPGQGLRLIYYSQIVNDFQKGDIAEGYSVSREKKESFPLTVTSAQKNPTAFYLCASISRLGYGYTFGSGTRLTVV.

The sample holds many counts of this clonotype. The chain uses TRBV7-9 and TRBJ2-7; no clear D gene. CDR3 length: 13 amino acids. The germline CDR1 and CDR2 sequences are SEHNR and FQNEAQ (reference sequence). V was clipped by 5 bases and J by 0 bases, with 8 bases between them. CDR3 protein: CASSPPGSYEQYF. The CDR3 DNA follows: TGTGCCAGCAGCCCCCCGGGCTCCTACGAGCAGTACTTC.

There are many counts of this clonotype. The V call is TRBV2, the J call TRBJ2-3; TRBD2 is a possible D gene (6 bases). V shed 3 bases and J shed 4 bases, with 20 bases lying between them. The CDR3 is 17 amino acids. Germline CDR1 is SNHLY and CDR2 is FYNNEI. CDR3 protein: CASSEGRTLPPPDTQYF. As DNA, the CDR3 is TGTGCCAGCAGTGAGGGGAGGACTTTACCCCCCCCAGATACGCAGTATTTT.